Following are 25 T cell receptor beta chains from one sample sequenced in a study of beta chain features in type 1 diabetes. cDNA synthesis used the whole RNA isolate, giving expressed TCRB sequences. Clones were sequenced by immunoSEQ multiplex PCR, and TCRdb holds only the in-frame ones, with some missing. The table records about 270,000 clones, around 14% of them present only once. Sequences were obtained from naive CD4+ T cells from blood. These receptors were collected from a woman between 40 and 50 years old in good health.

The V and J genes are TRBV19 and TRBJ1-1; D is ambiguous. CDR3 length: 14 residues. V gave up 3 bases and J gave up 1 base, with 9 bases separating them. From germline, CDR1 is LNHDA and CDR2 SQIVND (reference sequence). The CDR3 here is CASSIMAGNTEAFF. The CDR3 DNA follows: TGTGCCAGTAGTATTATGGCAGGGAACACTGAAGCTTTCTTT.

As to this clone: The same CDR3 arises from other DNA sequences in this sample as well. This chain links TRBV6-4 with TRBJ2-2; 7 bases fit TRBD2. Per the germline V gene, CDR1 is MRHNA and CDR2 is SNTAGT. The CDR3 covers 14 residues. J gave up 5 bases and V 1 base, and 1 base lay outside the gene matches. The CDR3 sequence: CASSDFGGTGELFF. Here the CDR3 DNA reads TGTGCCAGCAGTGACTTCGGGGGGACCGGGGAGCTGTTTTTT.

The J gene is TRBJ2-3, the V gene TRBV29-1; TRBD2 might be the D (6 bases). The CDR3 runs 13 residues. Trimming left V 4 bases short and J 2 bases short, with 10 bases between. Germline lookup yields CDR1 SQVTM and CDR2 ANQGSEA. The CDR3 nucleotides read TGCAGCGTTGGGGGACTCGTCACAGATACGCAGTATTTT. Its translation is CSVGGLVTDTQYF.

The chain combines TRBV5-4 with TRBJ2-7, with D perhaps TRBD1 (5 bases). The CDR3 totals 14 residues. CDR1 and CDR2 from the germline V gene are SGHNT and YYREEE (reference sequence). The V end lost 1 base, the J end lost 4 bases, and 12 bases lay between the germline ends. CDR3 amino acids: CASSLSGRQYEQYF. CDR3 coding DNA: TGTGCCAGCAGCTTGAGTGGCAGACAGTACGAGCAGTACTTC.

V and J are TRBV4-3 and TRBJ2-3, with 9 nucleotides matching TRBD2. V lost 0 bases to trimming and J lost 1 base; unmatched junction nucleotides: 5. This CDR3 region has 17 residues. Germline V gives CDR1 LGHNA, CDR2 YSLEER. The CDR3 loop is CASSQEPPSGGTDTQYF. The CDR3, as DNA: TGCGCCAGCAGCCAAGAGCCCCCTAGCGGGGGCACAGATACGCAGTATTTT.

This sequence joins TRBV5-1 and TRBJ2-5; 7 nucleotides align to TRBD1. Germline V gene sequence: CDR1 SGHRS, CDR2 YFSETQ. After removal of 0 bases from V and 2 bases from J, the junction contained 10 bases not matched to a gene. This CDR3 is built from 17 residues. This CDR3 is CASSLGQGHGRQETQYF. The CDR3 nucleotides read TGCGCCAGCAGCTTGGGACAGGGCCATGGACGTCAAGAGACCCAGTACTTC.

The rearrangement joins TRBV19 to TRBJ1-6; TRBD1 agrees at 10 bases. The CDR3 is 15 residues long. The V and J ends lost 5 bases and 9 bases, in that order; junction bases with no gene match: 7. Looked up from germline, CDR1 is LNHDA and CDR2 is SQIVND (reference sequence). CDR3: CASSPLTGGGSPLHF. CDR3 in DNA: TGTGCCAGTAGTCCGCTGACAGGGGGCGGTTCACCCCTCCACTTT.

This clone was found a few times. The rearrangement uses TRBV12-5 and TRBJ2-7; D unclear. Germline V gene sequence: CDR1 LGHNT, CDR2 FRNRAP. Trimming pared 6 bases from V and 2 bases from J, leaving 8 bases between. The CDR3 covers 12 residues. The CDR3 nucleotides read TGTGCTAGTGGGGCACCGACCTACGAGCAGTACTTC. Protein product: CASGAPTYEQYF.

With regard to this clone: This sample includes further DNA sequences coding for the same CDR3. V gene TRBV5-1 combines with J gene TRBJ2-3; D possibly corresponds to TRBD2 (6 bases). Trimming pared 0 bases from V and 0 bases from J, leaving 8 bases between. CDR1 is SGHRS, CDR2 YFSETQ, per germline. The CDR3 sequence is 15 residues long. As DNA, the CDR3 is TGCGCCAGCAGCTTGGTCGGGGGTAGCACAGATACGCAGTATTTT. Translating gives CASSLVGGSTDTQYF.

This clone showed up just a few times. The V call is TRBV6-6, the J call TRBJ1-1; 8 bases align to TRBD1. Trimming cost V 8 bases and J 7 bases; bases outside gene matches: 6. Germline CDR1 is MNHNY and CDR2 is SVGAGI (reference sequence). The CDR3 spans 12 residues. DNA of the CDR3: TGTGCCAGCGAAGGACAGGGCGGTGAAGCTTTCTTT. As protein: CASEGQGGEAFF.

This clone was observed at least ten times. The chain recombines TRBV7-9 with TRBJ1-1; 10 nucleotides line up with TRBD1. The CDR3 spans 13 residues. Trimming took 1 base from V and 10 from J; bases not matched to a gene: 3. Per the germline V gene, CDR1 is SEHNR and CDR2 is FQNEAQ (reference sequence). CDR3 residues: CASSLGQGAGAFF. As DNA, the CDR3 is TGTGCCAGCAGCTTAGGACAGGGGGCTGGAGCTTTCTTT. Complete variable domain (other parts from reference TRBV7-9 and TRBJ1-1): DTGVSQNPRHKITKRGQNVTFRCDPISEHNRLYWYRQTLGQGPEFLTYFQNEAQLEKSRLLSDRFSAERPKGSFSTLEIQRTEQGDSAMYLCASSLGQGAGAFFGQGTRLTVV.

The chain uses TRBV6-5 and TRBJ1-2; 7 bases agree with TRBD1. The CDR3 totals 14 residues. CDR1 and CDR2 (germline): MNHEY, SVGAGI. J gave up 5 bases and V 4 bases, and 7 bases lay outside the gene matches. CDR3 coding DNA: TGTGCCAGCAGTTCCGGGACAGTGGAATATGGCTACACCTTC. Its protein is CASSSGTVEYGYTF.

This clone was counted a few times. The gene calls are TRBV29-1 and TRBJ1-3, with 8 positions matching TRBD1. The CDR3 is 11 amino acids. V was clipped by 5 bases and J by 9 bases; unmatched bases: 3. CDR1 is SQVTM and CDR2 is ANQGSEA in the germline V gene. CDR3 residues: CSVRQGSTIYF. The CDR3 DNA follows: TGCAGCGTTCGACAGGGGAGCACCATATATTTT.

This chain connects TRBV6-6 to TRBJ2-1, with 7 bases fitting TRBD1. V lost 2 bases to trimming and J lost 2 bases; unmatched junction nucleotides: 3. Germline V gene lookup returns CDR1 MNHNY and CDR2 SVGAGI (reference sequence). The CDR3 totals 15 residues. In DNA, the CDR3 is TGTGCCAGCAGTTACGGCACAGGGGCCTACAATGAGCAGTTCTTC. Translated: CASSYGTGAYNEQFF.

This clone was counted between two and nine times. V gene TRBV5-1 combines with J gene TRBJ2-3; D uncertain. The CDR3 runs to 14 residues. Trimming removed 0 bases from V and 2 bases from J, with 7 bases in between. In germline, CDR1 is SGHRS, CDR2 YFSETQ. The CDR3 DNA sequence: TGCGCCAGCAGCTTGGTGCAGTTCACAGATACGCAGTATTTT. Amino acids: CASSLVQFTDTQYF.

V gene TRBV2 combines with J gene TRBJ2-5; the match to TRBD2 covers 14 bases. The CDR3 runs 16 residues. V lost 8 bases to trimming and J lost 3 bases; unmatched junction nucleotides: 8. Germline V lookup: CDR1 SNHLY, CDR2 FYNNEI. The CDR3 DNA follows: TGTGCCAGCTACGACCCGACTAGCGGGGGGGAAGAGACCCAGTACTTC. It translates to CASYDPTSGGEETQYF.

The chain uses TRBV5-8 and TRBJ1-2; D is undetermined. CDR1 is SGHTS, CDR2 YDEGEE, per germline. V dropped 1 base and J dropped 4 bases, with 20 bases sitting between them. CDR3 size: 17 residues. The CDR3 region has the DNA TGTGCCAGCAGCTTGAGCTGGCAGAGAGGTTCCGCCTATGGCTACACCTTC. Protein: CASSLSWQRGSAYGYTF.

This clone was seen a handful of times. CDR3 protein: CASSEFRAPYEQYF. Here the CDR3 DNA reads TGTGCCAGCAGTGAATTCAGGGCCCCCTACGAGCAGTACTTC. The gene calls are TRBV2 and TRBJ2-7; a possible D gene is TRBD1 (5 bases). CDR3 length: 14 residues. The ends were cut back, 2 bases at V and 2 bases at J, with 10 bases in the middle. Per the germline V gene, CDR1 is SNHLY and CDR2 is FYNNEI.

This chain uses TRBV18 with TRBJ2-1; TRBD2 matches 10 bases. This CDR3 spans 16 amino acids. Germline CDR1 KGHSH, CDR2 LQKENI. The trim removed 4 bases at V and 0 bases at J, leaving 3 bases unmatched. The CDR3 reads CASSRTSGASYNEQFF. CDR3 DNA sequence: TGTGCCAGCTCACGGACTAGCGGCGCCTCCTACAATGAGCAGTTCTTC.

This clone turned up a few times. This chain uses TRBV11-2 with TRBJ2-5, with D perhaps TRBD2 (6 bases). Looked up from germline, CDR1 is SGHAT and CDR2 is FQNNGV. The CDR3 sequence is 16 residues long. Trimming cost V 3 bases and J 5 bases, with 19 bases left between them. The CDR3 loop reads CASSLTGTDKRETQYF. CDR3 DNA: TGTGCCAGCAGCTTGACCGGGACTGACAAACGGGAGACCCAGTACTTC.

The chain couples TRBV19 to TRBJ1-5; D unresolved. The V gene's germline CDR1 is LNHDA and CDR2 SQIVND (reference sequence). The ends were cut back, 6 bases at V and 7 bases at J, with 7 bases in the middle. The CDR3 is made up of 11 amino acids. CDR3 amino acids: CASSEGQPQHF. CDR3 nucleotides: TGTGCCAGTAGCGAGGGACAGCCCCAGCATTTT.

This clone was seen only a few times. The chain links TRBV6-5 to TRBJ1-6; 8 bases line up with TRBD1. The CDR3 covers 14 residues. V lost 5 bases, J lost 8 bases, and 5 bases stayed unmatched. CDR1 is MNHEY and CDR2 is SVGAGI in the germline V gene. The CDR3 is CASSPGQGYSPLHF. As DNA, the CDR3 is TGTGCCAGCAGTCCCGGACAGGGTTATTCACCCCTCCACTTT.

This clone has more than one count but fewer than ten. The CDR3 DNA sequence: TGTGCCAGCAGCGGACAGGGTAAGAACACTGAAGCTTTCTTT. This translates into CASSGQGKNTEAFF. The rearrangement links TRBV6-6 to TRBJ1-1; 8 bases fit TRBD1. Trimming removed 6 bases from V and 1 base from J; junction bases left unmatched: 4. CDR3 size: 14 residues. Germline lookup yields CDR1 MNHNY and CDR2 SVGAGI (reference sequence).

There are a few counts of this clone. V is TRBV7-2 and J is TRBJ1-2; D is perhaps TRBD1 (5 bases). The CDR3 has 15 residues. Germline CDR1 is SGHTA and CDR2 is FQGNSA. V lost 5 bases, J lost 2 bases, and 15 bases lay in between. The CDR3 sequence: CASSAEEGRNYGYTF. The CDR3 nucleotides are TGTGCCAGCAGCGCAGAGGAGGGGCGAAACTATGGCTACACCTTC.

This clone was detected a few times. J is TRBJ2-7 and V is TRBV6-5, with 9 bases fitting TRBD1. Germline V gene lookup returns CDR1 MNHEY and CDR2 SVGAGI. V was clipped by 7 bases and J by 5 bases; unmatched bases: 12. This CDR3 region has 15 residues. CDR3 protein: CASKAGTGRGNEQYF. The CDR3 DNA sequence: TGTGCCAGCAAAGCCGGGACAGGGAGAGGGAACGAGCAGTACTTC.